This is a list of T cell receptor beta chains from one sample in a study of CD8 T cells in Susac syndrome. TCRdb re-called the immunoSEQ multiplex PCR reads with MiXCR, one entry per CDR3 protein. The data show approximately 200,000 distinct CDR3 sequences, around 95% seen once. The sample comprised CD4+ T cells from PBMCs. The receptor set was obtained from a human donor with multiple sclerosis. The CDR3 runs from the conserved cysteine through the conserved F or W. The D gene is left open where the match is weak. Clone size appears in some rows only: once, few, many, or a class for an expanded clone.

size: -
J: TRBJ1-1
V: TRBV20-1
D: TRBD1
DNA: TGCAGTGCTCCAATGACAGGGGGATCCACTGAAGCTTTCTTT
CDR3: CSAPMTGGSTEAFF

size: -
J: TRBJ1-1
V: TRBV20-1
D: -
DNA: TGCAGTGCTAGAGGGGCAGGGCGGGGGACTGAAGCTTTCTTT
CDR3: CSARGAGRGTEAFF

size: -
J: TRBJ2-2
V: TRBV3-1
D: -
DNA: TGTGCCAGCAGCCGGGGGTCCGGGGAGCTGTTTTTT
CDR3: CASSRGSGELFF

size: -
J: TRBJ2-1
V: TRBV14
D: -
DNA: TGTGCCAGCAGCCAAGTCCTGTCACCTTACAATGAGCAGTTCTTC
CDR3: CASSQVLSPYNEQFF

size: -
J: TRBJ2-3
V: TRBV20-1
D: TRBD2
DNA: TGCAGTGCTAGTGGACTAGCGGGGGTGGGCTCAGATACGCAGTATTTT
CDR3: CSASGLAGVGSDTQYF

size: -
J: TRBJ2-3
V: TRBV20-1
D: -
DNA: TGCAGTGCCCTAGGGACGGAGCATACGCAGTATTTT
CDR3: CSALGTEHTQYF

size: -
J: TRBJ1-1
V: TRBV20-1
D: -
DNA: TGCAGTGCTAGAATTTCGGGCACTGAAGCTTTCTTT
CDR3: CSARISGTEAFF

size: -
J: TRBJ1-4
V: TRBV4-2
D: -
DNA: TGTGCCAGCAGCGACCGGGACAAGCTTGAAAAACTGTTTTTT
CDR3: CASSDRDKLEKLFF

size: -
J: TRBJ2-1
V: TRBV7-6
D: -
DNA: TGTGCCAGCAGCTTCCTCGAGGTGGGAGTAGGTGAGCAGTTCTTC
CDR3: CASSFLEVGVGEQFF

size: few
J: TRBJ2-3
V: TRBV6-2/TRBV6-3
D: TRBD2
DNA: TGTGCCAGCAGTTACACCAGCGGGGGAGAAGGGGATACGCAGTATTTT
CDR3: CASSYTSGGEGDTQYF

size: -
J: TRBJ2-1
V: TRBV7-2
D: -
DNA: TGTGCCAGCAGTTGGGGCTCGGCGGGGTTTGAGCAGTTCTTC
CDR3: CASSWGSAGFEQFF

size: -
J: TRBJ1-2
V: TRBV20-1
D: -
DNA: TGCAGTGCTTCGCCCCAGAGAAACTATGGCTACACCTTC
CDR3: CSASPQRNYGYTF

size: -
J: TRBJ1-5
V: TRBV30
D: TRBD1
DNA: TGTGCCTGCCGACAGGGAAATAGCAATCAGCCCCAGCATTTT
CDR3: CACRQGNSNQPQHF

size: -
J: TRBJ1-4
V: TRBV3-1
D: -
DNA: TGTGCCAGCAGCCCCGAAGATCCAACTAATGAAAAACTGTTTTTT
CDR3: CASSPEDPTNEKLFF

size: -
J: TRBJ1-2
V: TRBV12-3/TRBV12-4
D: -
DNA: TGTGCCAGCAGTTCTCCCACAGGGGGCTACACCTTC
CDR3: CASSSPTGGYTF

size: -
J: TRBJ1-1
V: TRBV20-1
D: -
DNA: TGCAGTGCTTACAGTGGCACCGCTGCGGAAGCTTTCTTT
CDR3: CSAYSGTAAEAFF

size: -
J: TRBJ2-3
V: TRBV18
D: -
DNA: TGTGCCAGCTCACCACCGGCGGCCTCCACAGATACGCAGTATTTT
CDR3: CASSPPAASTDTQYF